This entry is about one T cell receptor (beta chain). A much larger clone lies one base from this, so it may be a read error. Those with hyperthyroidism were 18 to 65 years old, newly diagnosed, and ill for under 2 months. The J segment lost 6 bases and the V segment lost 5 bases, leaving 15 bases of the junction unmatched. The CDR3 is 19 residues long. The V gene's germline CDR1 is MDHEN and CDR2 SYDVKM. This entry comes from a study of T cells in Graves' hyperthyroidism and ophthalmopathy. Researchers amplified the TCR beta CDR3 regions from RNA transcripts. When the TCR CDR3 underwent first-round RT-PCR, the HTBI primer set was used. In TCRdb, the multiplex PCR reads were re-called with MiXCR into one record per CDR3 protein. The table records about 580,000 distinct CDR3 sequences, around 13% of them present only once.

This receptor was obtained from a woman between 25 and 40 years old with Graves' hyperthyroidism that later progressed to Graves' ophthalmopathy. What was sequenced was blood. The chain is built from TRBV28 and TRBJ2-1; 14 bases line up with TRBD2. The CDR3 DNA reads TGTGCCAGCAGTCTCCCCGGGACTAGCGGGAGTCCCTCGCGCAATGAGCAGTTCTTC. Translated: CASSLPGTSGSPSRNEQFF.